These 9 T cell receptor beta chains share one sample of origin, sequenced in a study of blood T cell repertoires in COVID-19. Profiling relied on immunoSEQ multiplex PCR, and the TCRdb table lists in-frame clones only, not all of them. The sample records roughly 100,000 clones, 75% to 90% being singletons. Sequencing input: peripheral blood. These receptors all stem from a woman aged 65 to 85 with acute or convalescent COVID-19.

The gene calls are TRBV6-1 and TRBJ1-1; TRBD1 matches at 9 bases. Germline V gene data show CDR1 as MNHNS and CDR2 as SASEGT. The V gene end was trimmed by 2 bases and the J gene end by 11 bases; junction bases not matched to a gene: 6. The CDR3 runs 13 residues. The CDR3 nucleotides read TGTGCCAGCAGTGAATGGGGACAGGGCTGGGCTTTCTTT. This encodes CASSEWGQGWAFF.

The chain couples TRBV6-5 to TRBJ1-2, with TRBD1 matching 7 bases. This CDR3 is 13 amino acids long. Losses at the gene ends were 7 bases for V and 5 bases for J; bases not matched to a gene: 7. Germline CDR1 reads MNHEY; CDR2 reads SVGAGI. The CDR3 here is CASTRGGEYGYTF. CDR3 coding DNA: TGTGCCAGCACTAGAGGGGGCGAGTATGGCTACACCTTC.

This sequence joins TRBV6-2 or TRBV6-3 and TRBJ2-5; 10 bases agree with TRBD2. Germline CDR1 is MNHEY and CDR2 is SVGEGT. Germline trimming cut 2 bases from V and 2 bases from J; bases unmatched to any gene: 5. The CDR3 is 16 residues long. The DNA of the CDR3 is TGTGCCAGCAGTTACGCCGCTAGCGGGGGTCAAGAGACCCAGTACTTC. It codes for CASSYAASGGQETQYF.

The chain is built from TRBV28 and TRBJ2-7; D might be TRBD1 (6 bases). The CDR3 sequence is 14 residues long. V lost 6 bases and J 2 bases, leaving 14 bases between the germline ends. Germline V CDR1 and CDR2: MDHEN, SYDVKM. This CDR3 reads CASRPAGDPYEQYF. In nucleotides, the CDR3 is TGTGCCAGCAGACCTGCAGGGGACCCCTACGAGCAGTACTTC.

The V call is TRBV10-2, the J call TRBJ1-6, with D unclear. V was clipped by 6 bases and J by 10 bases, with 16 bases between them. The CDR3 is 14 amino acids. The V gene's germline CDR1 is WSHSY and CDR2 SAAADI. The DNA for the CDR3 is TGCGCCAGCAGCCCGGATTCGGGTATGTCACCCCTCCACTTT. Encoded protein: CASSPDSGMSPLHF.

The chain is built from TRBV6-1 and TRBJ2-2, with D possibly being TRBD1 (5 bases). Germline loops: CDR1 MNHNS, CDR2 SASEGT. With 4 bases removed from V and 2 bases from J, the gap between germline ends came to 14 bases. This CDR3 comprises 16 residues. CDR3 sequence: CASSGQLTFNTGELFF. The CDR3 DNA reads as TGTGCCAGCAGTGGACAGCTTACTTTCAACACCGGGGAGCTGTTTTTT.

The rearrangement uses TRBV21-1 and TRBJ1-2; the table's D call of TRBD1 was not tested on the DNA. TRBV21-1 is a known pseudogene. The CDR3 consists of 18 residues. As DNA, the CDR3 is TGTGCCAGCAGCCATGGCGGGGACAGGGCCGAAGCTAACTATGGCTACACCTTC. It specifies CASSHGGDRAEANYGYTF.

V gene TRBV5-5 combines with J gene TRBJ2-5; the D is unclear. Germline CDR1 SGHKS, CDR2 YYEKEE (reference sequence). The CDR3 covers 13 residues. The V end was cut by 1 base, the J end by 2 bases, with 6 bases between. The CDR3 here is CASSLPDQETQYF. The CDR3 bases are TGTGCCAGCAGCTTGCCAGATCAAGAGACCCAGTACTTC. The variable domain in full, with the rest retrieved from reference TRBV5-5 and TRBJ2-5, is DAGVTQSPTHLIKTRGQQVTLRCSPISGHKSVSWYQQVLGQGPQFIFQYYEKEERGRGNFPDRFSARQFPNYSSELNVNALLLGDSALYLCASSLPDQETQYFGPGTRLLVL.

The chain is built from TRBV9 and TRBJ1-4, with D unclear. This CDR3 region has 14 residues. From germline, CDR1 is SGDLS and CDR2 YYNGEE. Trimming pared 4 bases from V and 5 bases from J, leaving 12 bases between. The CDR3 coding sequence is TGTGCCAGCAGCCCCTGGAGCTTCAATGAAAAACTGTTTTTT. It is translated as CASSPWSFNEKLFF.